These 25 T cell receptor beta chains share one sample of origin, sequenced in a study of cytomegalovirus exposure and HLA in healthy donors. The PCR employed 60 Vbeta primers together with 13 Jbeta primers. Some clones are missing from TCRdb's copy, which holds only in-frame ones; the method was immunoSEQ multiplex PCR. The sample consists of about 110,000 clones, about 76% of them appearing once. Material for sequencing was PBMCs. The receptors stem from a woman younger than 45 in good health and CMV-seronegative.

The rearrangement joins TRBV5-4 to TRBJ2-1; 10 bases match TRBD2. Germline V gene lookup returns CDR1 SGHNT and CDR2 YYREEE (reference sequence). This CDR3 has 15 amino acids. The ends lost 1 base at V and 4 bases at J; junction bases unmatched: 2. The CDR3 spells CASSLTSGDYNEQFF. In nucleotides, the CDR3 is TGTGCCAGCAGCTTGACTAGCGGGGATTACAATGAGCAGTTCTTC. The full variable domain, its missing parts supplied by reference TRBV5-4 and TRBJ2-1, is ETGVTQSPTHLIKTRGQQVTLRCSSQSGHNTVSWYQQALGQGPQFIFQYYREEENGRGNFPPRFSGLQFPNYSSELNVNALELDDSALYLCASSLTSGDYNEQFFGPGTRLTVL.

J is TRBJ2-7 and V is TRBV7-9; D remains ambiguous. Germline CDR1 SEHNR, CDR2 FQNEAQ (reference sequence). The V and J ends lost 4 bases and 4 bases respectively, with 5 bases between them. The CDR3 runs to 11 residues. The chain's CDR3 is CASSSRYEQYF. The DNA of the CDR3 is TGTGCCAGCAGCTCCAGATACGAGCAGTACTTC.

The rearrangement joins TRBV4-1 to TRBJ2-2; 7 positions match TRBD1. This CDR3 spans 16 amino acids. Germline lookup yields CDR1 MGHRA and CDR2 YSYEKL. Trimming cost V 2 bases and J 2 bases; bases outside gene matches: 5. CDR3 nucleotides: TGCGCCAGCAGCCAAACGACAGGGAGAAACACCGGGGAGCTGTTTTTT. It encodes CASSQTTGRNTGELFF.

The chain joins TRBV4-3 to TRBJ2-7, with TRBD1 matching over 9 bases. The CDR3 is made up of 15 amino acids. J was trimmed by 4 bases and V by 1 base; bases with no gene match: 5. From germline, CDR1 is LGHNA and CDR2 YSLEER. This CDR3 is CASSQVYRGRYEQYF. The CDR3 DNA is TGCGCCAGCAGCCAAGTGTACAGGGGGCGATACGAGCAGTACTTC.

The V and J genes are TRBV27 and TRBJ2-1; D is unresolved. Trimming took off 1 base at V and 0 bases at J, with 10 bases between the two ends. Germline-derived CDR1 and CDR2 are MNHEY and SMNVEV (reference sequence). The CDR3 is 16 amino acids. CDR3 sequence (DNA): TGTGCCAGCAGTTTATTAACTCCGAGCTCCTACAATGAGCAGTTCTTC. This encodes CASSLLTPSSYNEQFF.

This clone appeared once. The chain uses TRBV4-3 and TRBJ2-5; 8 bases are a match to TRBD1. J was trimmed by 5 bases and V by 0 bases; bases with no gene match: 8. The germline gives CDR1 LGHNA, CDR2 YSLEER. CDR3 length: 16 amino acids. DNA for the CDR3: TGCGCCAGCAGCCAAGATTGGGCAGGGGGCAGGGAGACCCAGTACTTC. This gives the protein CASSQDWAGGRETQYF.

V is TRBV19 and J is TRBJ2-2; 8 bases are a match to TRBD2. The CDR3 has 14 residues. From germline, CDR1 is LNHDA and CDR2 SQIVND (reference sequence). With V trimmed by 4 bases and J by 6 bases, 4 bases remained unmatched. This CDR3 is CASSRGLVPGELFF. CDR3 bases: TGTGCCAGTAGTAGGGGACTAGTCCCCGGGGAGCTGTTTTTT.

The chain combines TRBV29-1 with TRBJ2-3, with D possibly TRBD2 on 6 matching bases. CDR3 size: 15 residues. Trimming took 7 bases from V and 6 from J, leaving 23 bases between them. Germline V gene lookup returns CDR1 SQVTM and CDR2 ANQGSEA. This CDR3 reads CSAATRVGDPDTQYF. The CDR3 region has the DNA TGCAGCGCTGCGACTAGGGTCGGCGATCCGGATACGCAGTATTTT.

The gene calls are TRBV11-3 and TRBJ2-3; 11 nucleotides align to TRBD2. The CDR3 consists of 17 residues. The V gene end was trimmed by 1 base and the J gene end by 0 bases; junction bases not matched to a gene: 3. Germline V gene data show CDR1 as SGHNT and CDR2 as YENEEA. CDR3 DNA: TGTGCCAGCAGCTTAGTGGGGACTAGCGGAAGCACAGATACGCAGTATTTT. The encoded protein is CASSLVGTSGSTDTQYF.

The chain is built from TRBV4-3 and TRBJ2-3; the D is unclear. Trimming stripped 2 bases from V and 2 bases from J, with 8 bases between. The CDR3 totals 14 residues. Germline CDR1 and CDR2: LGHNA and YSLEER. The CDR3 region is CASSQKEITDTQYF. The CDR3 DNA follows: TGCGCCAGCAGCCAAAAGGAGATCACAGATACGCAGTATTTT.

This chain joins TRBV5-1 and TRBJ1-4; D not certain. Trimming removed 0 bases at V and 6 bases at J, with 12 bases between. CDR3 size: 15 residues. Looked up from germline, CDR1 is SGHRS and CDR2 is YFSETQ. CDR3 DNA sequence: TGCGCCAGCAGCTTGGCCACCGGTTTCGATGAAAAACTGTTTTTT. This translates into CASSLATGFDEKLFF.

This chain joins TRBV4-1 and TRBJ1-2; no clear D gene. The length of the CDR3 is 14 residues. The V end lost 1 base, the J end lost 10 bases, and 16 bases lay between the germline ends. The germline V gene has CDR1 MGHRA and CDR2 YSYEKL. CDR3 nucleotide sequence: TGCGCCAGCAGCCAAGGGACCGTCGCGGGTGACTACACCTTC. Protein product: CASSQGTVAGDYTF.

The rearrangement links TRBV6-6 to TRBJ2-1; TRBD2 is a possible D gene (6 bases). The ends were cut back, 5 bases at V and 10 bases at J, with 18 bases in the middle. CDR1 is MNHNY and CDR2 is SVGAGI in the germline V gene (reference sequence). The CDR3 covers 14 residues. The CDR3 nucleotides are TGTGCCAGCAGTACACGAGCGGGCCCTGGGGAGCAGTTCTTC. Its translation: CASSTRAGPGEQFF.

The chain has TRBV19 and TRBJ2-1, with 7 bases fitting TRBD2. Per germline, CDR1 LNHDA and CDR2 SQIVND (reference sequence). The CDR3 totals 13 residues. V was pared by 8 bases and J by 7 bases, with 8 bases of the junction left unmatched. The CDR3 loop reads CASASGRENEQFF. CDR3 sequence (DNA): TGTGCCAGTGCTAGCGGCAGGGAAAATGAGCAGTTCTTC.

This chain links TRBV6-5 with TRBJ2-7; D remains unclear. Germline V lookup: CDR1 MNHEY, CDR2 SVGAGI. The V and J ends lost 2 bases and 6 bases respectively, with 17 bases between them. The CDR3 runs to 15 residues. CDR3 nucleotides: TGTGCCAGCAGTTACAGCACAGCCTTAATTGGCGAGCAGTACTTC. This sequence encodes CASSYSTALIGEQYF.

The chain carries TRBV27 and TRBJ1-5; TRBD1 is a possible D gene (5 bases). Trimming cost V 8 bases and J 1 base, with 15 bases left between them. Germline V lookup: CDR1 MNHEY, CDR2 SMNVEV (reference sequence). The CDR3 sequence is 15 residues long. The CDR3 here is CASRVGGRSNQPQHF. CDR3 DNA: TGTGCCAGCCGAGTGGGGGGGAGGAGCAATCAGCCCCAGCATTTT.

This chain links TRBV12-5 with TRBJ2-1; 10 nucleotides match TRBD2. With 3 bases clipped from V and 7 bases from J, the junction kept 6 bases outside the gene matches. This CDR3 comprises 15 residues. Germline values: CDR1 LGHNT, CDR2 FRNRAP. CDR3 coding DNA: TGTGCTAGTGGTTTACACAGCGGGAGGGGAAATGAGCAGTTCTTC. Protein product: CASGLHSGRGNEQFF.

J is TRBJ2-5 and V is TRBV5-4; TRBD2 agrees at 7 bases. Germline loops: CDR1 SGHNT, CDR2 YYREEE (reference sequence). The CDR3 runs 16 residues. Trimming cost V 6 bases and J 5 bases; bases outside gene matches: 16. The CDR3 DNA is TGTGCCAGCACCCCCGTGGGACGCGGGAGTTGGGAGACCCAGTACTTC. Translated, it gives CASTPVGRGSWETQYF.

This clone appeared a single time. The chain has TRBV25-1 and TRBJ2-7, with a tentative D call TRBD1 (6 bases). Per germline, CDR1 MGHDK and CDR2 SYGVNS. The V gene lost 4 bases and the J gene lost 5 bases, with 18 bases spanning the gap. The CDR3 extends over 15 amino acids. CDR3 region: CASSVGTTGHDEQYF. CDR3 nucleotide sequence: TGTGCCAGCAGTGTCGGGACAACGGGACACGACGAGCAGTACTTC.

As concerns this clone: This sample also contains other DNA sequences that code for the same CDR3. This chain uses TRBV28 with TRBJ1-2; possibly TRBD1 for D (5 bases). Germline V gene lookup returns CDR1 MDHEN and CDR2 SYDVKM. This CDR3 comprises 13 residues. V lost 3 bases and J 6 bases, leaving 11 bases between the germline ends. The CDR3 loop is CASSLRGMDGYTF. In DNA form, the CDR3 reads TGTGCCAGCAGTTTGCGGGGGATGGATGGCTACACCTTC.

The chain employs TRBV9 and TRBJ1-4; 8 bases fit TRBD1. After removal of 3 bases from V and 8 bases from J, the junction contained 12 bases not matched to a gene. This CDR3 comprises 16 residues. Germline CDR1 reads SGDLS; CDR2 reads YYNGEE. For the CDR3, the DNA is TGTGCCAGCAGCGCCCCCGGACAGGGACTATCGGAAAAACTGTTTTTT. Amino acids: CASSAPGQGLSEKLFF.

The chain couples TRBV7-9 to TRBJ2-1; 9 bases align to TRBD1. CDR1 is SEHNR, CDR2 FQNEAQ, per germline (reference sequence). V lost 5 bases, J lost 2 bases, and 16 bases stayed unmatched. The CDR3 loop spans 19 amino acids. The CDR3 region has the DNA TGTGCCAGCAGCCCCCTGGAGGTTAGATACAGGGGGCCCTACAATGAGCAGTTCTTC. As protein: CASSPLEVRYRGPYNEQFF.

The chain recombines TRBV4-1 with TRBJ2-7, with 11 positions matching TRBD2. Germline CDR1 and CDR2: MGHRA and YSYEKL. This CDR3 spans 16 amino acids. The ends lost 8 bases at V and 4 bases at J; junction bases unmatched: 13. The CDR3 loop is CASGKWASGRRYEQYF. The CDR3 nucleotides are TGCGCCAGCGGCAAATGGGCTAGCGGGAGGAGGTACGAGCAGTACTTC.

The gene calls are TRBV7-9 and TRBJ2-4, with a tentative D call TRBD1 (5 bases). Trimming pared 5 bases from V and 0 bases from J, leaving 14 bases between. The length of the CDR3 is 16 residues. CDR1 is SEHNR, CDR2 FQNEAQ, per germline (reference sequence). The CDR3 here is CASSLDSILAKNIQYF. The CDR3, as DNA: TGTGCCAGCAGCCTCGACAGTATTTTAGCCAAAAACATTCAGTACTTC.

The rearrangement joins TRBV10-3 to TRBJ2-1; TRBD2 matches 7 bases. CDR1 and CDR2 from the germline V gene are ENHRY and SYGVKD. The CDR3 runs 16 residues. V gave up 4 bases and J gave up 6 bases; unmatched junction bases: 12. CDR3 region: CAISGGGLARSNEQFF. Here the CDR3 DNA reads TGTGCCATCAGTGGGGGGGGTCTAGCGAGGTCCAATGAGCAGTTCTTC.